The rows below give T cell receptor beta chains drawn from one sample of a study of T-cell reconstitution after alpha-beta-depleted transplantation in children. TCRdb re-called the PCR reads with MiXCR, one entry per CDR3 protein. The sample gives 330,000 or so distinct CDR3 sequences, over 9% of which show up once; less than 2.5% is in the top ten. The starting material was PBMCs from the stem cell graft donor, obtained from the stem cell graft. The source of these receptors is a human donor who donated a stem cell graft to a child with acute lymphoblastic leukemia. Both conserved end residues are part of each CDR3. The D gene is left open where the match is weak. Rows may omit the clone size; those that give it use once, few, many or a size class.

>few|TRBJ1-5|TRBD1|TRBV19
TGTGCCAGTAGCATCGACAGGGTAGGCAATCAGCCCCAGCATTTT
CASSIDRVGNQPQHF
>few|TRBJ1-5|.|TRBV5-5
TGTGCCAGCAGCTTGGGCCAGGATAGCAATCAGCCCCAGCATTTT
CASSLGQDSNQPQHF
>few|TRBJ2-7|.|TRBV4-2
TGTGCCAGCAGCCAAGCAGGGGAGGAGTACTTC
CASSQAGEEYF
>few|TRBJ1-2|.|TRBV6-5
TGTGCCAGCAGTTACCCGTTAGAACGGCCGAACTATGGCTACACCTTC
CASSYPLERPNYGYTF
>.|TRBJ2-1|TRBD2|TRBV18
TGTGCCAGCTCACGTCGGACTAGCGGGATAAGGGATTCCTACAATGAGCAGTTCTTC
CASSRRTSGIRDSYNEQFF
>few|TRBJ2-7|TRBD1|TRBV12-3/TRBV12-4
TGTGCCAGCAGCCCAGGGGGCTTCTACGAGCAGTACTTC
CASSPGGFYEQYF
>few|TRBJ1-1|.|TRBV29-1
TGCAGCGTAAGAGGGGGGGCGATGAACACTGAAGCTTTCTTT
CSVRGGAMNTEAFF
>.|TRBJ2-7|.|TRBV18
TGTGCCAGCTCACCACACCAAGCCCGTAGCTCCTACGAGCAGTACTTC
CASSPHQARSSYEQYF
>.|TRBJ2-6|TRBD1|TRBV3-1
TGTGCCAGCTGTTACCGGGACAGGGTCCTCTCTGGGGCCAACGTCCTGACTTTC
CASCYRDRVLSGANVLTF
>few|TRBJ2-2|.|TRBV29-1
TGCAGCGTTAGGCCGTGGGCAGGGAAGACCGGGGAGCTGTTTTTT
CSVRPWAGKTGELFF